This T cell receptor (beta chain) derives from a study of beta chain features in type 1 diabetes. As every portion of the isolated RNA was reverse transcribed, the sequencing read expressed TCRB transcripts. This table comes from immunoSEQ multiplex PCR, and its TCRdb copy is limited to in-frame clones, with some not included. This sample has under 300,000 clones, with roughly 8% found just once. Sorted populations were all over 95% pure. This CDR3 comprises 15 residues. Unmatched junction bases numbered 2, after V lost 4 bases and J lost 2 bases. CDR1 and CDR2 (germline): MGHRA, YSYEKL. Broader study findings: With patients and controls alike, PCR might favor shorter templates to an equal degree. The similarity of naive, central memory and Treg TCRB repertoires appeared greater among patients than among healthy donors. TCRB CDR3s were moderately but significantly shorter in Type 1 diabetes patients in all four CD4+ subsets.

This clone was seen only a few times. The antigen remains unidentified. The material sequenced was central memory CD4+ T cells from blood. The chain combines TRBV4-1 with TRBJ2-6; 7 bases fit TRBD1. The source of this sequence is a woman aged 18-29 years in good health. The CDR3, as DNA: TGCGCCAGCAGCCGAGACAGGGCTGGGGCCAACGTCCTGACTTTC. It is translated as CASSRDRAGANVLTF.